These T cell receptor beta chains were read from a single sample in a study of Ad26.COV2.S vaccination and SARS-CoV-2 variants. Profiling relied on immunoSEQ multiplex PCR, and the TCRdb table lists in-frame clones only, not all of them. Here the sample spans hundreds of thousands of clones, about 90% being singletons. Sequenced material: peripheral blood, taken in a trial of Ad26.COV2.S vaccine versus placebo. The source is a person aged 18-60 years who received the Ad26.COV2.S COVID-19 vaccine or a placebo. Each CDR3 is given without its conserved first and last residue. Each record gives: J gene, V gene, CDR3 protein.

>TRBJ2-7|TRBV6-5
ASSPPGDVPYEQY
>TRBJ2-2|TRBV27
ASSPPGGTGELF
>TRBJ2-7|TRBV10-3
AISESTGGYEQY
>TRBJ2-2|TRBV19
ASSSDRNTGELF
>TRBJ2-1|TRBV5-1
ASSPRGTKRQELYNEQF
>TRBJ1-5|TRBV3-1/TRBV3-2
ASSQTVDQPQH
>TRBJ2-2|TRBV5-4
ASSLGRQGGYTGELF
>TRBJ2-2|TRBV7-8
ASSPRLTGELF
>TRBJ1-2|TRBV2
ASTPARAISNYGYT
>TRBJ1-4|TRBV19
ASSMWGGEKLF
>TRBJ1-4|TRBV27
ASSRQGSNEKLF
>TRBJ1-2|TRBV6-5
ASSLTGSGYGYT
>TRBJ1-2|TRBV5-1
ASSSATANYGYT
>TRBJ1-1|TRBV6-5
ASRRDGNLNTEAF
>TRBJ2-5|TRBV20-1
SASGDRSRQETQY
>TRBJ1-3|TRBV30
AWSVNGGNTIY
>TRBJ1-2|TRBV24-1
ATRGSGGRDGYT
>TRBJ1-2|TRBV3-1/TRBV3-2
ASSLPGEGKDYGYT
>TRBJ2-5|TRBV7-9
ASSSGLAGAWWETQY
>TRBJ2-7|TRBV27
ASSLTLTYNYEQY
>TRBJ2-3|TRBV18
ASSPWASGTGSSTDTQY
>TRBJ1-4|TRBV18
ASSPTGTVEKLF
>TRBJ2-5|TRBV30
AWSVSSQETQY
>TRBJ1-5|TRBV2
ASSGAQANQPQH
>TRBJ2-7|TRBV3-1/TRBV3-2
ASSSRFSGSYEQY
>TRBJ1-2|TRBV18
ASSYRGPDYGYT
>TRBJ2-3|TRBV19
ASSMGLGTDTQY
>TRBJ1-5|TRBV7-8
ASSSAVRSNQPQH
>TRBJ2-7|TRBV14
ASSQDLAEDYEQY
>TRBJ2-5|TRBV5-1
ASSFTPGGGETQY
>TRBJ1-1|TRBV7-2
ASSFRTGITEAF
>TRBJ2-4|TRBV3-1/TRBV3-2
ASSRESAAMGIQY
>TRBJ2-1|TRBV5-4
ASSPTGGRSSYNEQF
>TRBJ2-7|TRBV7-2
ASSYITNSYEQY
>TRBJ2-2|TRBV19
ASSGGATGELF
>TRBJ1-5|TRBV4-2
ASSPSRSNQPQH
>TRBJ2-3|TRBV6-5
ASSRLAEGGDTQY
>TRBJ2-7|TRBV19
ASRKQGSSYEQY
>TRBJ2-5|TRBV3-1/TRBV3-2
ASSPGDSIIQETQY
>TRBJ2-4|TRBV19
ASSIAGQGAQNIQY
>TRBJ2-7|TRBV14
ASSEPSGGGYSYEQY
>TRBJ2-3|TRBV10-1
ASSLRESTDTQY
>TRBJ2-7|TRBV4-2
ASSQSNSGPDEQY
>TRBJ2-1|TRBV5-8
ASRGMGGSSSYNEQF
>TRBJ1-2|TRBV15
ATSRENQATYGYT
>TRBJ2-4|TRBV5-1
ASSLGVGLAKNIQY
>TRBJ2-6|TRBV5-4
ASSLQRGAGANVLT
>TRBJ2-2|TRBV19
ASNPLKFTGELF
>TRBJ2-7|TRBV29-1
SVAHGTTVREQY
>TRBJ1-1|TRBV2
ASSGQGNTEAF
>TRBJ1-1|TRBV18
ASSPRTNTEAF
>TRBJ1-2|TRBV12-3/TRBV12-4
ASSPGPYGYT
>TRBJ2-6|TRBV5-1
ASSAGGTSGANVLT
>TRBJ1-3|TRBV5-1
ASSLGRAGNTIY
>TRBJ2-3|TRBV5-1
ASSLQGESIDTQY
>TRBJ1-1|TRBV7-9
ASSLVGRVSTEAF
>TRBJ2-3|TRBV11-3
ASSAEPSDTQY
>TRBJ2-1|TRBV7-9
ASSPPGGGYSYNEQF
>TRBJ1-1|TRBV7-3
ASSQGPNTEAF
>TRBJ2-7|TRBV12-3/TRBV12-4
ASSPVLPGEQY